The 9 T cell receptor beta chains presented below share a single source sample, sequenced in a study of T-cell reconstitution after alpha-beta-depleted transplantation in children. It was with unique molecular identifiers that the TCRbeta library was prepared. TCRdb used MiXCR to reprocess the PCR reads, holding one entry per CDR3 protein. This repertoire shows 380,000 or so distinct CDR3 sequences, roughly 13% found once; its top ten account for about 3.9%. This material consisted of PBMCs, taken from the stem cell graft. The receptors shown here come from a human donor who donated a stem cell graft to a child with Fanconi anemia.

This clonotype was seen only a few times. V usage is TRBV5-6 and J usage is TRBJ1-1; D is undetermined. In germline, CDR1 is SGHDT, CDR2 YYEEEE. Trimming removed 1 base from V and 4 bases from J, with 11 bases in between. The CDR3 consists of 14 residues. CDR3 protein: CASSLKRVFTEAFF. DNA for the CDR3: TGTGCCAGCAGCTTGAAACGAGTATTCACTGAAGCTTTCTTT.

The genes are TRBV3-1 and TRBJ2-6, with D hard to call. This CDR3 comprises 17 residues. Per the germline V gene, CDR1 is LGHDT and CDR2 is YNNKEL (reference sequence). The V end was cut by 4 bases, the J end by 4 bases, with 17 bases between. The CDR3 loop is CASSPSDPFTGANVLTF. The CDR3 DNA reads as TGTGCCAGCAGCCCCTCGGACCCTTTTACGGGGGCCAACGTCCTGACTTTC. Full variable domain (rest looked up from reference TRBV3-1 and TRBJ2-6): DTAVSQTPKYLVTQMGNDKSIKCEQNLGHDTMYWYKQDSKKFLKIMFSYNNKELIINETVPNRFSPKSPDKAHLNLHINSLELGDSAVYFCASSPSDPFTGANVLTFGAGSRLTVL.

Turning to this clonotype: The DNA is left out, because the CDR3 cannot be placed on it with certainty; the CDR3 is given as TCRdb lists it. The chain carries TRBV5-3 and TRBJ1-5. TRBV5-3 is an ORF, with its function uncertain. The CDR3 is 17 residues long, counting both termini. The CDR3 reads CARSFGPGVESNQPQHF.

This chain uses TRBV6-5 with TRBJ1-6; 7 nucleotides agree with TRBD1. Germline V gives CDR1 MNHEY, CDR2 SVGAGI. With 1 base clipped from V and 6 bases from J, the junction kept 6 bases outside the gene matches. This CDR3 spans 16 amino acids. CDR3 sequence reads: CASSYFPGQVNSPLHF. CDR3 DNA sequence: TGTGCCAGCAGTTACTTTCCTGGACAGGTTAATTCACCCCTCCACTTT.

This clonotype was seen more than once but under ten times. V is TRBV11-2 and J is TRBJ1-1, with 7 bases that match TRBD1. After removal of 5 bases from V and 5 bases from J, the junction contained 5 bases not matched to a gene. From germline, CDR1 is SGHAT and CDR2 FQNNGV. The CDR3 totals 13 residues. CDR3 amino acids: CASSRNRGTEAFF. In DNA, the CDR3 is TGTGCCAGCAGCAGAAACAGGGGAACTGAAGCTTTCTTT.

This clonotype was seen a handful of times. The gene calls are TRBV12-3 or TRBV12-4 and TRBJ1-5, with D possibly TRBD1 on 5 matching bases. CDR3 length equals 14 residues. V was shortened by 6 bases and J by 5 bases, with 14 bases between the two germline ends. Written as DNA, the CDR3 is TGTGCCAGCAGCTCTCAGTTGGGGGATCAGCCCCAGCATTTT. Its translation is CASSSQLGDQPQHF.

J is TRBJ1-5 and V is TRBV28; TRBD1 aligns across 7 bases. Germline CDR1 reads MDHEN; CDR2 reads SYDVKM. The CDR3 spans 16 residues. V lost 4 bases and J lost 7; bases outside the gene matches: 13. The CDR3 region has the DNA TGTGCCAGCAGTTCCCCCCTCGGACAGGTTGGGCAGCCCCAGCATTTT. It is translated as CASSSPLGQVGQPQHF.

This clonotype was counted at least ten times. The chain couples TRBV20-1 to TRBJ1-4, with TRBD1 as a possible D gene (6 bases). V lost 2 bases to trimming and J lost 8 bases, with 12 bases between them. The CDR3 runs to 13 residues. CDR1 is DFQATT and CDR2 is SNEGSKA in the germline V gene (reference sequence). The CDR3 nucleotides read TGCAGTGCTAGATCCAGGGGTGGCGAAAAACTGTTTTTT. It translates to CSARSRGGEKLFF.

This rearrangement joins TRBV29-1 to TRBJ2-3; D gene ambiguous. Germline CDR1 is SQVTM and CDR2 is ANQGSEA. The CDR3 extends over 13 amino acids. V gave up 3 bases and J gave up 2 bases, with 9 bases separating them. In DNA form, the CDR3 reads TGCAGCGTTGAGTGGCAGAACACAGATACGCAGTATTTT. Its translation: CSVEWQNTDTQYF.